Shown below are 16 T cell receptor beta chains from a single sample sequenced in a study of T cell changes during pregnancy in multiple sclerosis. Only in-frame clones appear in the TCRdb table, and some are missing; sequencing was by immunoSEQ multiplex PCR. The sample lists over 30,000 clones, roughly nine tenths occurring once. This specimen consisted of CD4+ T cells from peripheral blood mononuclear cells, obtained in the third trimester of pregnancy. All receptors derive from a female donor in good health, enrolled as a control in a pregnancy study.

The chain combines TRBV28 with TRBJ2-1; TRBD2 matches at 12 bases. The trim removed 5 bases at V and 1 base at J, leaving 6 bases unmatched. Germline V CDR1 and CDR2: MDHEN, SYDVKM. The length of the CDR3 is 17 residues. The CDR3 nucleotides read TGTGCCAGCAGTCGACTAGCGGGAGCAGGGTCCTACAATGAGCAGTTCTTC. Protein product: CASSRLAGAGSYNEQFF.

The V gene is TRBV5-6, the J gene TRBJ2-1; D unclear. CDR1 and CDR2 (germline): SGHDT, YYEEEE. The CDR3 spans 12 residues. Trimming took off 0 bases at V and 8 bases at J, with 6 bases between the two ends. CDR3 residues: CASSLATDEQFF. The CDR3 nucleotides read TGTGCCAGCAGCTTGGCCACGGATGAGCAGTTCTTC.

This clone was counted a single time. The J gene is TRBJ2-7, the V gene TRBV4-2, with 10 bases lining up with TRBD1. Germline CDR1 reads LGHNA; CDR2 reads YNFKEQ. CDR3 size: 14 residues. Trimming at V came to 4 bases and at J to 2 bases, leaving 2 bases not matched to a gene. The CDR3 loop reads CASSRDRGPYEQYF. Written as DNA, the CDR3 is TGTGCCAGCAGCCGGGACAGGGGCCCCTACGAGCAGTACTTC.

This chain links TRBV6-1 with TRBJ2-3; D is possibly TRBD1 (6 bases). Trimming pared 2 bases from V and 11 bases from J, leaving 11 bases between. CDR3 length equals 12 residues. CDR1 is MNHNS, CDR2 SASEGT, per germline. CDR3 amino acids: CASSENRGRQYF. CDR3 bases: TGTGCCAGCAGTGAAAATAGGGGGAGGCAGTATTTT.

The rearrangement uses TRBV7-2 and TRBJ2-5; 15 nucleotides line up with TRBD2. Per the germline V gene, CDR1 is SGHTA and CDR2 is FQGNSA. The CDR3 is 16 residues long. V gave up 0 bases and J gave up 4 bases; unmatched junction bases: 0. The CDR3 sequence is CASSLAGLAGGETQYF. The CDR3 bases are TGTGCCAGCAGCTTAGCGGGACTAGCGGGAGGAGAGACCCAGTACTTC.

The chain has TRBV4-3 and TRBJ2-7; perhaps TRBD1 as D (6 bases). V was shortened by 5 bases and J by 6 bases, with 17 bases between the two germline ends. CDR3 length equals 14 residues. Per germline, CDR1 LGHNA and CDR2 YSLEER. As DNA, the CDR3 is TGCGCCAGCAGCACCCGGACAGCTGAACCCGAGCAGTACTTC. Encoded protein: CASSTRTAEPEQYF.

The count of this clone is one. The V and J genes are TRBV7-9 and TRBJ2-7; 11 bases align to TRBD2. CDR1 SEHNR and CDR2 FQNEAQ come from the germline V gene (reference sequence). The CDR3 spans 15 residues. Germline trimming cut 6 bases from V and 0 bases from J; bases unmatched to any gene: 4. For the CDR3, the DNA is TGTGCCAGCAGGCCAACTAGCGGGAGCTCCTACGAGCAGTACTTC. Protein sequence: CASRPTSGSSYEQYF. Based on the CDR3 plus reference TRBV7-9 and TRBJ2-7, the full variable domain is DTGVSQNPRHKITKRGQNVTFRCDPISEHNRLYWYRQTLGQGPEFLTYFQNEAQLEKSRLLSDRFSAERPKGSFSTLEIQRTEQGDSAMYLCASRPTSGSSYEQYFGPGTRLTVT.

The chain joins TRBV6-5 to TRBJ2-7; 7 nucleotides match TRBD2. CDR1 is MNHEY, CDR2 SVGAGI, per germline. V shed 6 bases and J 4 bases; nucleotides not matched to a gene: 6. The CDR3 is 13 residues long. CDR3 sequence reads: CASSGGGNYEQYF. The CDR3 DNA follows: TGTGCCAGCAGCGGCGGGGGAAATTACGAGCAGTACTTC.

This chain connects TRBV6-1 to TRBJ2-1; TRBD2 aligns across 8 bases. The germline V gene encodes CDR1 MNHNS and CDR2 SASEGT. This CDR3 comprises 16 residues. V shed 4 bases and J 4 bases; nucleotides not matched to a gene: 9. Written as DNA, the CDR3 is TGTGCCAGCAGTGCTTTGGGGACTAGGGTTTACAATGAGCAGTTCTTC. It is translated as CASSALGTRVYNEQFF.

This chain connects TRBV5-1 to TRBJ2-3, with D maybe TRBD2 (6 bases). Germline loops: CDR1 SGHRS, CDR2 YFSETQ. Trimming pared 3 bases from V and 2 bases from J, leaving 10 bases between. The CDR3 runs to 14 residues. CDR3 sequence reads: CASSWGDSTDTQYF. The CDR3 bases are TGCGCCAGCAGCTGGGGGGACTCCACAGATACGCAGTATTTT.

The V and J genes are TRBV28 and TRBJ1-2; 7 bases map to TRBD1. V shed 8 bases and J 3 bases; nucleotides not matched to a gene: 6. Germline CDR1 is MDHEN and CDR2 is SYDVKM. The CDR3 has 13 amino acids. Written as DNA, the CDR3 is TGTGCCAGCCTCCTAGACAGGGACTATGGCTACACCTTC. This sequence encodes CASLLDRDYGYTF.

V gene TRBV6-1 combines with J gene TRBJ1-2; 8 bases fit TRBD1. The ends lost 6 bases at V and 3 bases at J; junction bases unmatched: 3. Germline V gene lookup returns CDR1 MNHNS and CDR2 SASEGT. This CDR3 contains 13 residues. CDR3 in DNA: TGTGCCAGCAGCCTGACAGGGGACTATGGCTACACCTTC. It translates to CASSLTGDYGYTF.

The rearrangement uses TRBV18 and TRBJ2-7; D is ambiguous. Germline V lookup: CDR1 KGHSH, CDR2 LQKENI. CDR3 size: 13 residues. V gave up 0 bases and J gave up 5 bases, with 8 bases separating them. The CDR3 region is CASSPPEPDEQYF. DNA for the CDR3: TGTGCCAGCTCACCACCGGAGCCCGACGAGCAGTACTTC.

This chain uses TRBV19 with TRBJ2-7; TRBD1 might be the D (5 bases). Per germline, CDR1 LNHDA and CDR2 SQIVND (reference sequence). The CDR3 has 13 residues. Trimming left V 8 bases short and J 2 bases short, with 13 bases between. The chain's CDR3 is CASSIGDTYEQYF. The CDR3 bases are TGTGCCAGTTCAATAGGGGATACCTACGAGCAGTACTTC.

This clone was detected once. One junction end does not reproduce the germline sequence, and a read error may be involved. This chain uses TRBV7-7 with TRBJ2-1; the match to TRBD2 covers 12 bases. The germline V gene encodes CDR1 SSHAT and CDR2 FNYEAQ (reference sequence). CDR3 length equals 15 residues. CDR3 bases: TGTGCTAGCAGCCCGACTAGCGGGGGCTACAATGAGCAGTTCTTC. Protein: CASSPTSGGYNEQFF.

In DNA, the CDR3 is TGCGCCAGCAGCCGAGTACTAGATACGCAGTATTTT. Its protein product is CASSRVLDTQYF. The chain uses TRBV4-1 and TRBJ2-3; D gene unclear. The CDR3 totals 12 residues. Per germline, CDR1 MGHRA and CDR2 YSYEKL. Trimming pared 4 bases from V and 5 bases from J, leaving 7 bases between.